The subject of this entry is one T cell receptor (beta chain). This entry belongs to a study of T cell changes during pregnancy in multiple sclerosis. Using immunoSEQ multiplex PCR, the repertoire was profiled, and TCRdb retains in-frame clones only, with some absent. Found here are fewer than 50,000 clones, 85% to 90% of them singletons; the top ten hold around 7.2%. The length of the CDR3 is 13 residues. Between the trimmed V and J ends, which lost 3 bases and 7 bases, there was a span of 13 bases. Germline-derived CDR1 and CDR2 are GTSNPN and SVGIG (reference sequence). This sequence joins TRBV30 and TRBJ2-1; TRBD2 might be the D (5 bases). This receptor was obtained from a female donor with multiple sclerosis, enrolled in a pregnancy study. The material was CD8+ T cells from peripheral blood mononuclear cells, obtained in the third trimester of pregnancy. The CDR3 DNA reads TGTGCCTGGAGCCTAAACCGGAGGAATGAGCAGTTCTTC. Protein product: CAWSLNRRNEQFF.